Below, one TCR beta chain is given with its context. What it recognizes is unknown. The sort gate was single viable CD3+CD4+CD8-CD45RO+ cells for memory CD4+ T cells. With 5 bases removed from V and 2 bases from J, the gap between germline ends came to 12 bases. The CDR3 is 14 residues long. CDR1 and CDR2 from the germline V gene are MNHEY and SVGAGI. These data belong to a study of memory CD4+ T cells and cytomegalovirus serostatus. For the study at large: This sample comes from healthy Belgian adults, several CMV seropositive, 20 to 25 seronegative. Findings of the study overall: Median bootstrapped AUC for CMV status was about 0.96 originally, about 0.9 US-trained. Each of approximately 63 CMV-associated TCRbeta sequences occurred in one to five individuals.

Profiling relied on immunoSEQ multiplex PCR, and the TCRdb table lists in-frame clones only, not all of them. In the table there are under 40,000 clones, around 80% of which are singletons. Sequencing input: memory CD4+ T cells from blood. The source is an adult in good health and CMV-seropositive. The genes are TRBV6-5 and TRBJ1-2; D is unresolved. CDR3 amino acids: CASSRTASNYGYTF. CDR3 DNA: TGTGCCAGCAGTCGGACCGCCTCCAACTATGGCTACACCTTC.